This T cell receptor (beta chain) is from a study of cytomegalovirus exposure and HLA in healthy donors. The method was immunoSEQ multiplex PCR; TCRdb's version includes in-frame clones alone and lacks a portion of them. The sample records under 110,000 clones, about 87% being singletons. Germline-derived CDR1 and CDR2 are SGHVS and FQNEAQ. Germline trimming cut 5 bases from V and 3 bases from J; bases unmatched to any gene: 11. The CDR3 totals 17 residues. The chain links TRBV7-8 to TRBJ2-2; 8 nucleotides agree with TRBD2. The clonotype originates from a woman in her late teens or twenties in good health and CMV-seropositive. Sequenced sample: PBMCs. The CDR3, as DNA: TGTGCCAGCAGCCATACGTACGGGACTAGTTACACCGGGGAGCTGTTTTTT. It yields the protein CASSHTYGTSYTGELFF.